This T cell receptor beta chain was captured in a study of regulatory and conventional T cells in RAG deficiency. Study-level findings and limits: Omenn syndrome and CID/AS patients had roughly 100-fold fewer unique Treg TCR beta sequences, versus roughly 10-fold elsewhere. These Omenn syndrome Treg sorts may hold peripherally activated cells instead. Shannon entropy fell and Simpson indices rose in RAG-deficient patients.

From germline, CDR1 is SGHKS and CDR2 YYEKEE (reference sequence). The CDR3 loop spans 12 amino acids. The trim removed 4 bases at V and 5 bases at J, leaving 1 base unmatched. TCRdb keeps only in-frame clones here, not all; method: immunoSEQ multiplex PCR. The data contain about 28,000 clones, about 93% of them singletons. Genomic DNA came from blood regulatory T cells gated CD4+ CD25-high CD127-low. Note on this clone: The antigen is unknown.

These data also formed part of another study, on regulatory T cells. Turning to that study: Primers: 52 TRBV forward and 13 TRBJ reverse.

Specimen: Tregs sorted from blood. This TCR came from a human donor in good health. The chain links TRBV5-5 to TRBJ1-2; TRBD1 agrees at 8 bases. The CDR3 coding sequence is TGTGCCAGCAGCCGGACAGGGTATGGCTACACCTTC. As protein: CASSRTGYGYTF.